This T cell receptor (beta chain) was obtained from a study of OX40 agonist ivuxolimab in advanced cancers. The study, taken as a whole, reports: Which antigen the expanded peripheral T cells recognized is unknown. Clonal expansion in partial responders at 0.1-3.0 mg/kg ranked among the lowest.

Worth noting for this clone: The antigen is not known.

The repertoire was sequenced with immunoSEQ multiplex PCR; TCRdb's copy has only in-frame clones and lacks some. In the table there are 99,000 or so clones, approximately 84% of which are singletons. This specimen consisted of CD4+ or CD8+ T cells sorted from blood, obtained in a trial of the OX40 agonist ivuxolimab. The TCR comes from an adult with an advanced solid tumor such as melanoma, head and neck, liver or kidney cancer.

The CDR3 region is CASSQGQGGNQPQHF. The CDR3 DNA reads as TGTGCCAGCAGCCAAGGACAGGGGGGCAATCAGCCCCAGCATTTT. This rearrangement joins TRBV7-8 to TRBJ1-5; 10 bases map to TRBD1. Trimming at V came to 5 bases and at J to 2 bases, leaving 3 bases not matched to a gene. The CDR3 covers 15 residues. Germline CDR1 is SGHVS and CDR2 is FQNEAQ.